Included here is one T cell receptor beta chain sequence, with context. These data belong to a study of identical twins. Using its own MiXCR run on the 5' RACE reads, TCRdb lists one record per CDR3 protein. This repertoire shows 1.5 million or so distinct CDR3 sequences, about 30% found once; its top ten account for less than 0.35%. Germline V gives CDR1 SQVTM, CDR2 ANQGSEA. This CDR3 is 18 amino acids long. Trimming took 1 base from V and 0 from J; bases not matched to a gene: 14. V and J are TRBV29-1 and TRBJ1-2; 7 bases are shared with TRBD1. The sequencing sample was made of cord blood. This TCR was recovered from a newborn girl in good health. CDR3 DNA sequence: TGCAGCGTTGAAGTATGGGTGGGGGACAGATCCCCTAACTATGGCTACACCTTC. It is translated as CSVEVWVGDRSPNYGYTF.